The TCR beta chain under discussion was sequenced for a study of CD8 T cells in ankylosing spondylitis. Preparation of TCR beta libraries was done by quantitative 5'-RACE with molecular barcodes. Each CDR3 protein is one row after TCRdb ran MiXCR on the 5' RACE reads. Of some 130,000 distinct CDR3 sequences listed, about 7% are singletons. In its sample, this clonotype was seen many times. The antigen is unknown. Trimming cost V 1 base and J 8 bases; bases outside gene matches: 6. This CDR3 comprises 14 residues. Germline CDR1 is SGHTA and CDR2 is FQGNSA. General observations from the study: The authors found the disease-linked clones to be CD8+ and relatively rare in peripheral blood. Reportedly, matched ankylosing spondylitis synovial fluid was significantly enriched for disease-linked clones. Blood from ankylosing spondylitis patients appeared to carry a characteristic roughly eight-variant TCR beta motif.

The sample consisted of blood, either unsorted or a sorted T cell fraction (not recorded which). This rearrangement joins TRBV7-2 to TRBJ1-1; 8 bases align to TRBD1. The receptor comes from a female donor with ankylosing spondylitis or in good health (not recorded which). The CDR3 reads CASSLGYGQGEAFF. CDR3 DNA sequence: TGTGCCAGCAGCTTAGGGTATGGACAGGGCGAAGCTTTCTTT.